A selection of T cell receptor beta chains follows, all from one sample in a study of shared clonotypes between healthy human individuals. Method: immunoSEQ multiplex PCR; TCRdb's copy keeps in-frame clones and lacks some. The repertoire consists of roughly 2.5 million clones, with around nine tenths occurring once and the leading ten covering around 0.14%. The sample comprised naive CD4+ T cells sorted from blood. These receptors originate from a man aged 18 to 35 in good health. CDR3s include the opening cysteine and the closing phenylalanine or tryptophan. Each record gives: clone size, J gene, V gene, D gene, CDR3 length, CDR3 DNA, CDR3 protein. A D gene is named only where the DNA matches it firmly. Only some rows state a clone size, as once, few, many or a class for expanded clones.

>NA|TRBJ2-5|TRBV9|TRBD1|16
TGTGCCAGCAGCCCAGACAGGGTCAAAAACCCAGAGACCCAGTACTTC
CASSPDRVKNPETQYF
>NA|TRBJ1-2|TRBV5-1|TRBD1|15
TGCGCCAGCAGCTTGGGGGGCACAGGGGACTATGGCTACACCTTC
CASSLGGTGDYGYTF
>NA|TRBJ1-3|TRBV6-4|NA|16
TGTGCCAGCAGCCCGGGGCCAGGGCAGGCTGGAAACACCATATATTTT
CASSPGPGQAGNTIYF
>NA|TRBJ2-2|TRBV5-1|TRBD2|14
TGCGCCAGTAGCGGCGGGAGAAACACCGGGGAGCTGTTTTTT
CASSGGRNTGELFF
>NA|TRBJ1-2|TRBV2|NA|11
TGTGCCGGGGGACGGGGGCTTGGCTACACCTTC
CAGGRGLGYTF
>NA|TRBJ2-2|TRBV10-3|NA|14
TGTGCCATCAGTGAGGAATCGAACACCGGGGAGCTGTTTTTT
CAISEESNTGELFF
>NA|TRBJ2-5|TRBV6-1|NA|13
TGTGCCAGCAGTGAAACTGTGGGAGAGACCCAGTACTTC
CASSETVGETQYF
>NA|TRBJ2-7|TRBV28|NA|9
TGTGCCACCACCGACCAGCAGTACTTC
CATTDQQYF
>few|TRBJ1-2|TRBV2|NA|16
TGTGCCAGCAGTGAAGCGGCAGGGCGGGGTAGCTATGGCTACACCTTC
CASSEAAGRGSYGYTF
>NA|TRBJ2-1|TRBV6-1|TRBD1|15
TGTGCCAGCAGGGCCGGGACAGGACAAAACAATGAGCAGTTCTTC
CASRAGTGQNNEQFF
>NA|TRBJ1-5|TRBV29-1|TRBD1|14
TGCAGCGTTGGGGCCGGGACAGGGGGCCAGCCCCAGCATTTT
CSVGAGTGGQPQHF
>NA|TRBJ2-3|TRBV30|NA|13
TGTGCCTGGCTCAGGGTCCCCCCAGATACGCAGTATTTT
CAWLRVPPDTQYF
>NA|TRBJ1-5|TRBV7-2|NA|14
TGTGCCAGCAGCTTCACAGCTAGCAATCAGCCCCAGCATTTT
CASSFTASNQPQHF
>NA|TRBJ1-6|TRBV27|NA|15
TGTGCCAGCAGTTTGTCCGGGGGTGCTAAGTCACCCCTCCACTTT
CASSLSGGAKSPLHF
>NA|TRBJ2-1|TRBV9|NA|15
TGTGCCAGCAGCGTAGGGGCTGATTTCTTGGGGGAGCAGTTCTTC
CASSVGADFLGEQFF
>NA|TRBJ2-5|TRBV9|TRBD2|14
TGTGCCAGCAGCCTAGGACTAGCCCGGGAGACCCAGTACTTC
CASSLGLARETQYF
>NA|TRBJ1-3|TRBV15|NA|15
TGTGCCACCAGCAGAGGTCCCGGGGCCCCGGGCACCATATATTTT
CATSRGPGAPGTIYF
>NA|TRBJ2-2|TRBV9|NA|13
TGTGCCAGCAGCGTATTACCTACCGGGGAGCTGTTTTTT
CASSVLPTGELFF
>NA|TRBJ2-5|TRBV11-2|TRBD1|15
TGTGCCAGCAGCTTAGACGGGGACAGGGGAGAGACCCAGTACTTC
CASSLDGDRGETQYF
>NA|TRBJ2-7|TRBV7-2|NA|13
TGTGCCAGCAGCCCCCCAGGGTCCTACGAGCAGTACTTC
CASSPPGSYEQYF
>NA|TRBJ1-5|TRBV6-1|NA|13
TGTGCCAGCCGGGCAGGCCCTAATCAGCCCCAGCATTTT
CASRAGPNQPQHF
>NA|TRBJ2-7|TRBV30|NA|14
TGTGCCTGGGGATACAGGGGGGGTGCCTACGAGCAGTACTTC
CAWGYRGGAYEQYF
>NA|TRBJ1-2|TRBV30|NA|14
TGTGCCTGGAGTGTACAGGCAGGCTTATATGGCTACACCTTC
CAWSVQAGLYGYTF